These T cell receptor beta chains were read from a single sample in a study of CXCR3-negative and CXCR3-positive naive CD8 T cells. From its re-call of the 5' RACE reads, TCRdb lists each CDR3 protein once, without DNA. Found here are 7,500 to 9,500 distinct CDR3 sequences; the top ten clones hold 2% to 2.5%. The sample comprised naive CXCR3- CD8+ T cells from blood. The source of these receptors is a human donor in good health. Some clones in this sample may be carry-over from other donors' samples. The CDR3 runs from the conserved cysteine through the conserved F or W. The order of the fields is V gene, J gene, clone size, CDR3 protein. Clone size is not always given. Where it is, it says once, few, many or a class for expanded clones.

v_gene: TRBV29-1
j_gene: TRBJ2-1
abundance: NA
CDR3aa: CSVEDTGHRLTFEQFF

v_gene: TRBV29-1
j_gene: TRBJ1-1
abundance: NA
CDR3aa: CSGMGQGYTEAFF

v_gene: TRBV12-3/TRBV12-4
j_gene: TRBJ2-5
abundance: medium-sized
CDR3aa: CASSPTGTSSRSTQYF

v_gene: TRBV20-1
j_gene: TRBJ2-1
abundance: NA
CDR3aa: CSAYEAGFNNEQFF

v_gene: TRBV27
j_gene: TRBJ2-3
abundance: medium-sized
CDR3aa: CASSVDSTDTQYF

v_gene: TRBV29-1
j_gene: TRBJ2-1
abundance: medium-sized
CDR3aa: CSVEGLGESPEQFF

v_gene: TRBV10-3
j_gene: TRBJ1-1
abundance: NA
CDR3aa: CAISVRIQGPMNTEAFF

v_gene: TRBV5-1
j_gene: TRBJ2-3
abundance: medium-sized
CDR3aa: CASSTDRADTQYF

v_gene: TRBV29-1
j_gene: TRBJ2-5
abundance: NA
CDR3aa: CSVGTTGRPQETQYF

v_gene: TRBV5-1
j_gene: TRBJ2-7
abundance: NA
CDR3aa: CASSLRTESYEQYF

v_gene: TRBV2
j_gene: TRBJ2-1
abundance: medium-sized
CDR3aa: CASRSAGSGRAGEQFF

v_gene: TRBV6-5
j_gene: TRBJ1-1
abundance: NA
CDR3aa: CASSYSEGYTEAFF

v_gene: TRBV20-1
j_gene: TRBJ2-3
abundance: NA
CDR3aa: CSARRRADENTQYF

v_gene: TRBV29-1
j_gene: TRBJ2-1
abundance: NA
CDR3aa: CSVEGLAGSLYNEQFF

v_gene: TRBV25-1
j_gene: TRBJ2-2
abundance: NA
CDR3aa: CASSELLAGRNAGELFF